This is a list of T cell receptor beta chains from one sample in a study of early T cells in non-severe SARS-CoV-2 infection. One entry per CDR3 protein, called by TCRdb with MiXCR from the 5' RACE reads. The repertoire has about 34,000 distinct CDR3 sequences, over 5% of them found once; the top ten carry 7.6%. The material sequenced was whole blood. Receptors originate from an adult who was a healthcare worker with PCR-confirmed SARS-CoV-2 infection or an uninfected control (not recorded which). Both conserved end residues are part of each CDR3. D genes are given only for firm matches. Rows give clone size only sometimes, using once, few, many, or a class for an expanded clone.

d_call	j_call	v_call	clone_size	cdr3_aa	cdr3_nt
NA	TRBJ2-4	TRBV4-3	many	CASSQDPGVKNIQYF	TGCGCCAGCAGCCAAGATCCCGGGGTCAAAAACATTCAGTACTTC
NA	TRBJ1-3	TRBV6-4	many	CASHNRLYSGNTIYF	TGTGCCAGCCACAACCGACTATACTCTGGAAACACCATATATTTT
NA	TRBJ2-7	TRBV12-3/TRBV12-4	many	CASSLEDGPFGQYF	TGTGCCAGCAGTTTAGAGGACGGGCCCTTTGGGCAGTACTTC
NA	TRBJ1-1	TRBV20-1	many	CSARDIRGEAFF	TGCAGTGCTAGAGATATCAGGGGAGAAGCTTTCTTT
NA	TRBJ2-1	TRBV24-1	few	CATSDFPDNEQFF	TGTGCCACCAGTGATTTTCCGGACAATGAGCAGTTCTTC
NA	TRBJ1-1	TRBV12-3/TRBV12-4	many	CASAARLNTEAFF	TGTGCCAGCGCAGCCAGACTCAACACTGAAGCTTTCTTT
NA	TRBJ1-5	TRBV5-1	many	CASSSTQGQPQHF	TGCGCCAGCAGCTCAACGCAGGGACAGCCCCAGCATTTT
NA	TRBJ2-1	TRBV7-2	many	CASSPRDSSYNEQFF	TGTGCCAGCAGTCCCCGGGACTCCTCCTACAATGAGCAGTTCTTC
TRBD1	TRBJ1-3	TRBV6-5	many	CASSYLSTGGPGNTIYF	TGTGCCAGCAGTTACCTATCTACAGGGGGTCCTGGAAACACCATATATTTT
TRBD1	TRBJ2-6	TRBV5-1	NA	CASTTGQAHSGANVLTF	TGCGCCAGCACCACGGGACAGGCCCACTCTGGGGCCAACGTCCTGACTTTC
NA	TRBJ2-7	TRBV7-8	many	CASSLGRQVLTYEQYF	TGTGCCAGCAGCTTAGGGAGACAGGTTCTAACCTACGAGCAGTACTTC
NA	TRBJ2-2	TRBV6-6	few	CASKAERLTGELFF	TGTGCCAGCAAAGCGGAGAGACTAACCGGGGAGCTGTTTTTT
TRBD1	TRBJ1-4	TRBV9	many	CASSAGGTATNEKLFF	TGTGCCAGCAGCGCCGGAGGGACAGCAACTAATGAAAAACTGTTTTTT
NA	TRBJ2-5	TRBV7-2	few	CASSGGPEETQYF	TGTGCCAGCAGCGGGGGGCCGGAAGAGACCCAGTACTTC
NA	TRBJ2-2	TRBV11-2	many	CASSYLASNTGELFF	TGTGCCAGCAGCTATCTGGCTTCGAACACCGGGGAGCTGTTTTTT
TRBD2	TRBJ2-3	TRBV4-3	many	CASSQERGTSQYF	TGCGCCAGCAGCCAAGAAAGGGGGACTAGCCAGTATTTT
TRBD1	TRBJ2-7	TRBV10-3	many	CAIREPGQGRSYEQYF	TGTGCCATCAGGGAACCGGGACAGGGAAGATCGTACGAGCAGTACTTC
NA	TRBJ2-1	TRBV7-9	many	CASSLEGYEQFF	TGTGCCAGCAGCTTGGAGGGATATGAGCAGTTCTTC
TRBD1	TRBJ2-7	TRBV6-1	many	CASRTDRAHDEQYF	TGTGCCAGCAGAACGGACAGGGCTCACGACGAGCAGTACTTC
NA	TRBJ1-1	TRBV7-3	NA	CASSQDSMNTEAFF	TGTGCCAGCAGTCAAGACAGCATGAACACTGAAGCTTTCTTT
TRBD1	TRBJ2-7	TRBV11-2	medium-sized	CASSLPGQGFYEQYF	TGTGCCAGCAGCCTACCGGGACAGGGGTTCTACGAGCAGTACTTC
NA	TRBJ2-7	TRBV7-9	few	CASSPGTGYYEQYF	TGTGCCAGCAGCCCCGGGACGGGGTACTACGAGCAGTACTTC
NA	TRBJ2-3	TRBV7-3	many	CASSSLVAHTQYF	TGTGCCAGCAGCTCCCTCGTCGCGCATACGCAGTATTTT
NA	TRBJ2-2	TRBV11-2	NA	CASSLSGANTGELFF	TGTGCCAGCAGCTTATCAGGCGCGAACACCGGGGAGCTGTTTTTT
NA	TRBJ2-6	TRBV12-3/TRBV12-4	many	CASIEPGANVLTF	TGTGCCAGCATCGAGCCTGGGGCCAACGTCCTGACTTTC
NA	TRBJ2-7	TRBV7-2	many	CASSPPGTNYEQYF	TGTGCCAGCAGCCCGCCTGGGACCAACTACGAGCAGTACTTC
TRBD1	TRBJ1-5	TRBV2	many	CASSDRTGVYSNQPQHF	TGTGCCAGCAGTGACAGGACAGGCGTTTATAGCAATCAGCCCCAGCATTTT
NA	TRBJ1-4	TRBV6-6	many	CASSYPQGGEGEKLFF	TGTGCCAGCAGTTACCCCCAGGGAGGGGAGGGAGAAAAACTGTTTTTT
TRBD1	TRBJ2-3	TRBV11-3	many	CASSRGQGFSTDTQYF	TGTGCCAGCAGCCGCGGACAGGGGTTTAGCACAGATACGCAGTATTTT
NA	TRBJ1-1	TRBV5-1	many	CASSLETSNEAFF	TGCGCCAGCAGCTTGGAGACCTCTAATGAAGCTTTCTTT
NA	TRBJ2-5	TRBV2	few	CASSESGETQYF	TGTGCCAGCAGTGAGAGTGGGGAGACCCAGTACTTC
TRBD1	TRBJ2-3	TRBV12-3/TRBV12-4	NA	CASSNPGTGGGGTDTQYF	TGTGCCAGCAGTAATCCCGGGACAGGGGGCGGTGGCACAGATACGCAGTATTTT
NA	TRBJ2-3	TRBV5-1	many	CASSSGGSGNTDTQYF	TGCGCCAGCAGCTCCGGGGGCAGCGGAAACACAGATACGCAGTATTTT
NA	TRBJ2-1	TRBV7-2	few	CASSFKRSGHNEQFF	TGTGCCAGCAGTTTCAAGCGTAGCGGCCACAATGAGCAGTTCTTC
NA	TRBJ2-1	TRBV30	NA	CAWAQDNEQFF	TGTGCCTGGGCACAGGACAATGAGCAGTTCTTC
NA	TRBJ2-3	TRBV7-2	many	CASSLGAYTDTQYF	TGTGCCAGCAGCTTGGGAGCCTACACAGATACGCAGTATTTT
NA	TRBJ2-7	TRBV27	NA	CASSLKPTYYEQYF	TGTGCCAGCAGTTTAAAGCCAACCTACTACGAGCAGTACTTC
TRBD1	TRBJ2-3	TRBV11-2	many	CASSSGRTGGSDTQYF	TGTGCCAGCAGCTCAGGGAGGACAGGGGGCTCAGATACGCAGTATTTT
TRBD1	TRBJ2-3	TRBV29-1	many	CSGNDRADTQYF	TGCAGCGGAAACGACAGGGCCGATACGCAGTATTTT
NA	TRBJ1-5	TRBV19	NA	CASKAVAGYSNQPQHF	TGTGCCAGTAAGGCAGTGGCAGGCTATAGCAATCAGCCCCAGCATTTT
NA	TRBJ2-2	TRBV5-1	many	CASSLLESGELFF	TGCGCCAGCAGCTTGTTGGAGTCCGGGGAGCTGTTTTTT
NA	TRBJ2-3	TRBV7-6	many	CASSLGVGGDTQYF	TGTGCCAGCAGCTTAGGGGTCGGGGGAGATACGCAGTATTTT